This TCR beta chain was recovered during a study of regulatory T cells in long-lasting Graves disease. Regarding the study as a whole: Persistent Graves' cases showed lower TCR diversity than newly diagnosed cases.

Time point specified: persistent/refractory GD, antithyroid drugs over 5 years with positive TRAb. There was RNA extracted from PBMCs, and the TCR library was made from it. V shed 4 bases, J shed 8 bases, and the junction held 8 bases outside the gene matches. This CDR3 contains 14 residues. Germline CDR1 and CDR2: SGHDT and YYEEEE. This clonotype was seen repeatedly, ten times or more. Its antigen remains unidentified. Relying on iRepertoire HTBI primers and Arm-PCR of CDR3 regions, the team built TCR beta libraries. One entry per CDR3 protein results from TCRdb running MiXCR on the multiplex PCR reads. The repertoire holds around 450,000 distinct CDR3 sequences, with 20% to 25% as singletons.

The gene calls are TRBV5-6 and TRBJ2-5, with 10 bases lining up with TRBD1. The starting material was peripheral blood mononuclear cells (PBMCs), obtained when the disease was refractory, from a patient treated with antithyroid drugs. The receptor was isolated from a female donor with Graves disease. Here the CDR3 DNA reads TGTGCCAGCAGCCCAGGGGACAGGGGAGATACCCAGTACTTC. Translation: CASSPGDRGDTQYF. Looking up the rest from reference TRBV5-6 and TRBJ2-5 gives the full variable domain: DAGVTQSPTHLIKTRGQQVTLRCSPKSGHDTVSWYQQALGQGPQFIFQYYEEEERQRGNFPDRFSGHQFPNYSSELNVNALLLGDSALYLCASSPGDRGDTQYFGPGTRLLVL.